Presented here are 2 T cell receptor beta chains from one specimen sequenced in a study of blood T cell repertoires in COVID-19. Profiling relied on immunoSEQ multiplex PCR, and the TCRdb table lists in-frame clones only, not all of them. The sample lists 220,000 or so clones, 92% occurring once. The sample consisted of peripheral blood. The receptors were gathered from a man in his sixties with COVID-19, enrolled during active disease.

The chain carries TRBV2 and TRBJ2-3, with 9 bases fitting TRBD2. V lost 5 bases to trimming and J lost 0 bases; unmatched junction nucleotides: 12. Germline assignment: CDR1 SNHLY and CDR2 FYNNEI. The CDR3 spans 18 residues. The CDR3 region has the DNA TGTGCCAGCAGTCGCGGCGCGGGGGGGCCCTCTAGCACAGATACGCAGTATTTT. Its translation: CASSRGAGGPSSTDTQYF.

The chain combines TRBV5-1 with TRBJ2-1; 7 bases align to TRBD2. The CDR3 covers 15 residues. CDR1 is SGHRS, CDR2 YFSETQ, per germline. V lost 4 bases to trimming and J lost 0 bases; unmatched junction nucleotides: 4. The CDR3 DNA reads as TGCGCCAGCAGCCTTCTAGCGGTCTCCTACAATGAGCAGTTCTTC. Encoded protein: CASSLLAVSYNEQFF.